This T cell receptor beta chain was identified in a study of blood T cell repertoires in COVID-19 (dated by TCRdb to the early 2020s). In terms of the full investigation: The collaborator samples originated in the United States, Italy and Spain and spanned the acute and convalescent phases of COVID-19. Deeply sampled blood TCRbeta repertoires from subjects exposed to, actively infected with, or recovered from COVID-19 were included in the dataset. HLA class I and class II types, where available, came from metadata supplied by the sample provider rather than from assay-based typing. The sample metadata nearly always contained a de-identified subject ID, COVID-19 status, age in years and sex. The repertoires were released in a freely available public database intended as a resource for research on the immune response to SARS-CoV-2. The samples were drawn from two sources: the first 160 participants of the ongoing ImmuneRACE study, and 950 to 1,500 subjects contributed by 6 global collaborators. The prospective study material was composed of cDNA or gDNA derived from T cells, B-cell-depleted T cells, or PBMCs.

The immunoSEQ Assay, a bias-controlled multiplex PCR, was used to amplify TCRbeta CDR3 regions from genomic DNA. The paper's data handling went like this. Within the assay, amplification of reference gene primers was used to estimate how many nucleated cells each sample contained. To quantify the absolute abundance of each unique TCRbeta CDR3 rearrangement, sequence reads were collapsed and filtered. For each sample, productive Simpson clonality was calculated as the square root of Simpson's diversity index over productive rearrangements. As stored in TCRdb, this immuneACCESS dataset retains in-frame rearrangements with V and J assigned. A fraction of the clones does not appear; measured against another copy, unresolved V genes explain less than half of the discrepancy, and the remainder lacks a known reason. Clone size and the V and J calls come from that table; the DNA yielded D and trimming. For this sample there are about 360,000 clones; around 84% appear just once. The top ten clonotypes cover under 3% of the sample.

The collaborating institutions used their own protocols to collect whole blood in K2EDTA tubes. For TCRbeta analysis, collaborator samples were shipped as frozen whole blood, as isolated PBMCs, or as DNA extracted from either sample type. What the study reported, not specific to this receptor: The quantity of clinical and demographic metadata differed by source and by participant and was supplied without curation.

Details on this clone: Its antigen is unknown. No quality values exist for individual bases; no much larger clone is one base distant.

V is cut back by 2 bases and J by 1 base, with 12 bases in the junction unmatched. The germline V gene specifies SQVTM as CDR1 and ANQGSEA as CDR2. The CDR3, from cysteine to phenylalanine, totals 17 residues. Only CDR3 DNA is held: 51 bases, read in frame from base 1. The chain is assembled from TRBV29-1 and TRBJ2-3; TRBD1 fits 7 bases in the junction. The specimen sequenced was peripheral blood. This clonotype was sampled from a human donor in a cohort sampled during active COVID-19. Read as DNA, the sequence is TGCAGCGTTGAACCCCACTTAACCGGGACAGGCACAGATACGCAGTATTTT. This codes for CSVEPHLTGTGTDTQYF.